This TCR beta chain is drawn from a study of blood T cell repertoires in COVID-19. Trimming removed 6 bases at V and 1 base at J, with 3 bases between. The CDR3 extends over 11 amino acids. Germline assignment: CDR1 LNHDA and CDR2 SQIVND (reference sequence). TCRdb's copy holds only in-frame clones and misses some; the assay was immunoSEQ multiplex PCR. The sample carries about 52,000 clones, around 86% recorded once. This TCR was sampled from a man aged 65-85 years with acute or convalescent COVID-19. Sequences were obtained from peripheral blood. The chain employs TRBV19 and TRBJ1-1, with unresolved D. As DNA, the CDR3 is TGTGCCAGTAGCAAGAACACTGAAGCTTTCTTT. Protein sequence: CASSKNTEAFF.